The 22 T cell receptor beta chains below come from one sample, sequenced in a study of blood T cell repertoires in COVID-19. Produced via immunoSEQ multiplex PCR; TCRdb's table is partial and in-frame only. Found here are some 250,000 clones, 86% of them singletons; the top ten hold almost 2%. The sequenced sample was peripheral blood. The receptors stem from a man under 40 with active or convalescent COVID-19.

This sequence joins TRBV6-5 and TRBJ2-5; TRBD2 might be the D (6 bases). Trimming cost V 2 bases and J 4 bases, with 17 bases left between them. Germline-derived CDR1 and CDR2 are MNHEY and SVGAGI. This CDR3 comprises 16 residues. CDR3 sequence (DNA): TGTGCCAGCAGTTACCCCCGGGGGACTTCCGGAGAGACCCAGTACTTC. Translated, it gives CASSYPRGTSGETQYF.

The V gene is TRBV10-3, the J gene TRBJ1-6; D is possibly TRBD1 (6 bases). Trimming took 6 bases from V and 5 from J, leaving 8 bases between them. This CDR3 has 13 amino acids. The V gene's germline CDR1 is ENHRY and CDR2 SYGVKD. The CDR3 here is CAISTGNNSPLHF. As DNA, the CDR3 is TGTGCCATCAGCACAGGGAATAATTCACCCCTCCACTTT.

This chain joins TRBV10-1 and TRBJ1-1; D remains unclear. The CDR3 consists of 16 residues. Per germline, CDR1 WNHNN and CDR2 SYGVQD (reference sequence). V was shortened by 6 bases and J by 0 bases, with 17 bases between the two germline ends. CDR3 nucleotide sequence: TGCGCCAGCAGCTCTACCAACGATTTTTTGAACACTGAAGCTTTCTTT. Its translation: CASSSTNDFLNTEAFF.

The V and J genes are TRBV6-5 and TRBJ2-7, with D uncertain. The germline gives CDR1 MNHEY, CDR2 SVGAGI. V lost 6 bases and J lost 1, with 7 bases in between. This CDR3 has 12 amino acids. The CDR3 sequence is CASSHRSYEQYF. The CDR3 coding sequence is TGTGCCAGCAGCCACAGATCCTACGAGCAGTACTTC.

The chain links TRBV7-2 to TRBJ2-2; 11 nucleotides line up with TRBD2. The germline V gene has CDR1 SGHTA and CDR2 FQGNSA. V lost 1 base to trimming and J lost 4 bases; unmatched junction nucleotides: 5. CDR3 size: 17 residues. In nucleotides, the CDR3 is TGTGCCAGCAGCTTAGGGCTAGCGGGGGGTTCCACCGGGGAGCTGTTTTTT. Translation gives CASSLGLAGGSTGELFF.

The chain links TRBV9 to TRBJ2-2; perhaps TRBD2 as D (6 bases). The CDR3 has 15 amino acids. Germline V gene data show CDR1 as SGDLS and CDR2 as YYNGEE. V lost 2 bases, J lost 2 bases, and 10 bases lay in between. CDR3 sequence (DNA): TGTGCCAGCAGCGTGGGGACTCCCAACACCGGGGAGCTGTTTTTT. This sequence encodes CASSVGTPNTGELFF.

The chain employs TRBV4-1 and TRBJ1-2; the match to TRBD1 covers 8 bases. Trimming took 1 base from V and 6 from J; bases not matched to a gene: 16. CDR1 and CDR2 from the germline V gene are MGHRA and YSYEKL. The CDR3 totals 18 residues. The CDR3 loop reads CASSQVWQGADGGNGYTF. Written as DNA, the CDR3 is TGCGCCAGCAGCCAAGTTTGGCAGGGGGCGGACGGCGGCAATGGCTACACCTTC.

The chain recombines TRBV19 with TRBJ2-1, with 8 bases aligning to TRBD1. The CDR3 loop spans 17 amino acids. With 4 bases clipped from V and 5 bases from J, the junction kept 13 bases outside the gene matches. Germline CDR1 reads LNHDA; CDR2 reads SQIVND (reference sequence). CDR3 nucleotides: TGTGCCAGTAGTAGCACTTACCCGGGACAGGCTAACAATGAGCAGTTCTTC. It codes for CASSSTYPGQANNEQFF.

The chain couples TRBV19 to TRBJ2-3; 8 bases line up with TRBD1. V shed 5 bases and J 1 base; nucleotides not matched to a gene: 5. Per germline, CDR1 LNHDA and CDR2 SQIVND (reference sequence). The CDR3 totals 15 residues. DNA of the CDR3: TGTGCCAGTAGTGATCCGGGACAGGGCACAGATACGCAGTATTTT. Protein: CASSDPGQGTDTQYF.

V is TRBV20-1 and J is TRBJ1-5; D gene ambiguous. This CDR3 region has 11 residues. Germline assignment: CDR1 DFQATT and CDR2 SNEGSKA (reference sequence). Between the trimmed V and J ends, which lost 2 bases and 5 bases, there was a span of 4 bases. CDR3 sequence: CSARIDQPQHF. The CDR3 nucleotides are TGCAGTGCTAGAATAGATCAGCCCCAGCATTTT.

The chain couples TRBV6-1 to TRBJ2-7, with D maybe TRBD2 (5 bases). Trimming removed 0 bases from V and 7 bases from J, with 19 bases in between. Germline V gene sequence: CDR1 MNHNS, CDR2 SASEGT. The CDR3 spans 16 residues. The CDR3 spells CASSEALERVRREQYF. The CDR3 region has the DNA TGTGCCAGCAGTGAAGCGTTGGAGAGGGTGCGTCGGGAGCAGTACTTC.

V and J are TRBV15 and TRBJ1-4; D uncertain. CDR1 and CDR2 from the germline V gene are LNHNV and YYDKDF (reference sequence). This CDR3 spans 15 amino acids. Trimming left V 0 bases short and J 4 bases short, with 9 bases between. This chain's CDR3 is CATSRDRRSNEKLFF. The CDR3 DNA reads TGTGCCACCAGCAGAGATCGACGGAGTAATGAAAAACTGTTTTTT.

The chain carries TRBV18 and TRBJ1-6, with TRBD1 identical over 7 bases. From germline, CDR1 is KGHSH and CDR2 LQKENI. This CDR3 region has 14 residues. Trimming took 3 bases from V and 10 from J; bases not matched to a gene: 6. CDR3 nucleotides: TGTGCCAGCTCACCCCAGGGGGGTAACTCACCCCTCCACTTT. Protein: CASSPQGGNSPLHF.

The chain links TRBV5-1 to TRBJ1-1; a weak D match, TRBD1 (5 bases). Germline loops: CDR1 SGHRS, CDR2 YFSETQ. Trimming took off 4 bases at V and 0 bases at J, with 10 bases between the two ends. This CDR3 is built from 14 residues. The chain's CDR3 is CASSQGNMNTEAFF. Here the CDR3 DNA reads TGCGCCAGCAGCCAGGGCAATATGAACACTGAAGCTTTCTTT.

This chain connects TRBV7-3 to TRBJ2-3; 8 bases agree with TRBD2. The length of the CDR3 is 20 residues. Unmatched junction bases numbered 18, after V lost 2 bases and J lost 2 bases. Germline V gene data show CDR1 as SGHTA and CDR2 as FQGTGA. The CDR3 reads CASSLLGRSAGGQYTDTQYF. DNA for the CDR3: TGTGCCAGCAGCTTATTGGGGCGGTCGGCGGGGGGCCAATACACAGATACGCAGTATTTT.

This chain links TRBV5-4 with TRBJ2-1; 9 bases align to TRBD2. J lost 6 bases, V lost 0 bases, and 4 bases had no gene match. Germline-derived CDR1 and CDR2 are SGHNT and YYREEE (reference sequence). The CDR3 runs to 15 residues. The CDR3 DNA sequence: TGTGCCAGCAGCTTGGGGCGGGGGGGCGGCAATGAGCAGTTCTTC. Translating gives CASSLGRGGGNEQFF.

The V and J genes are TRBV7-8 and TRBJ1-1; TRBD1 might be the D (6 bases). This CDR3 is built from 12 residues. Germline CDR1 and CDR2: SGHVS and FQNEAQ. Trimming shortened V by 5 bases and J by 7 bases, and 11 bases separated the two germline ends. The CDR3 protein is CASSPRTVEAFF. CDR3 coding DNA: TGTGCCAGCAGCCCCCGGACAGTTGAAGCTTTCTTT.

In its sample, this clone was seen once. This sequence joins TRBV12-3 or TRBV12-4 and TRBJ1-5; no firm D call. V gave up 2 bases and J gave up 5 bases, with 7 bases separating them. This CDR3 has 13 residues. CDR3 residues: CASSLSGYQPQHF. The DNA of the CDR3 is TGTGCCAGCAGTTTATCGGGGTATCAGCCCCAGCATTTT.

DNA for the CDR3: TGTGCCAGCAGCAAAACTTCGGCCCGGGGGGGCACAGATACGCAGTATTTT. Amino acids: CASSKTSARGGTDTQYF. The rearrangement links TRBV9 to TRBJ2-3; 7 nucleotides align to TRBD2. The CDR3 length is 17 residues. With 4 bases clipped from V and 1 base from J, the junction kept 12 bases outside the gene matches. In germline, CDR1 is SGDLS, CDR2 YYNGEE.

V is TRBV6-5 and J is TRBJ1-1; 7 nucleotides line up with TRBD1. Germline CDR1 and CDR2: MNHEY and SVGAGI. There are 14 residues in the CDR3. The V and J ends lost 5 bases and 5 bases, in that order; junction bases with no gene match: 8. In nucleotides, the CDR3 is TGTGCCAGCAGTCAGGGGGTAAGAGGGACTGAAGCTTTCTTT. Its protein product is CASSQGVRGTEAFF.

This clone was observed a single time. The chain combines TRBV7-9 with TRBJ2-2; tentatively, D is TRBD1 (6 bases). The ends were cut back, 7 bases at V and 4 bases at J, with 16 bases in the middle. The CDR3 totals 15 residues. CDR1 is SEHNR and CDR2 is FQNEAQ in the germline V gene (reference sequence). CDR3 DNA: TGTGCCAGCACCCAGGCGGCAGGGGTCACCGGGGAGCTGTTTTTT. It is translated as CASTQAAGVTGELFF.

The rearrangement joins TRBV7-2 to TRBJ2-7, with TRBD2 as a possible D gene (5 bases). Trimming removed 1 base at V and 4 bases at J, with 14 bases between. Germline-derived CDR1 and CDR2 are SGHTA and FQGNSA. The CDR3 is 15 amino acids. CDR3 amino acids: CASSLEGGRAYEQYF. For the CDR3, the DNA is TGTGCCAGCAGCTTAGAGGGCGGGCGAGCTTACGAGCAGTACTTC. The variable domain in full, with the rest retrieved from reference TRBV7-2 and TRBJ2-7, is GAGVSQSPSNKVTEKGKDVELRCDPISGHTALYWYRQSLGQGLEFLIYFQGNSAPDKSGLPSDRFSAERTGGSVSTLTIQRTQQEDSAVYLCASSLEGGRAYEQYFGPGTRLTVT.